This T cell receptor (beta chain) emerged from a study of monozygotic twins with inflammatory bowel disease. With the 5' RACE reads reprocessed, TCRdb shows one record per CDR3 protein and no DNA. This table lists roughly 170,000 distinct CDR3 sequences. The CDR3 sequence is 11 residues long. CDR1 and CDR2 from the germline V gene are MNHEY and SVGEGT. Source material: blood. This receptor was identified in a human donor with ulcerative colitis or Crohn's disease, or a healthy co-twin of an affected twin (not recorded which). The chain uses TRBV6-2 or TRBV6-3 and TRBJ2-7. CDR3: CASSYSREQYF.